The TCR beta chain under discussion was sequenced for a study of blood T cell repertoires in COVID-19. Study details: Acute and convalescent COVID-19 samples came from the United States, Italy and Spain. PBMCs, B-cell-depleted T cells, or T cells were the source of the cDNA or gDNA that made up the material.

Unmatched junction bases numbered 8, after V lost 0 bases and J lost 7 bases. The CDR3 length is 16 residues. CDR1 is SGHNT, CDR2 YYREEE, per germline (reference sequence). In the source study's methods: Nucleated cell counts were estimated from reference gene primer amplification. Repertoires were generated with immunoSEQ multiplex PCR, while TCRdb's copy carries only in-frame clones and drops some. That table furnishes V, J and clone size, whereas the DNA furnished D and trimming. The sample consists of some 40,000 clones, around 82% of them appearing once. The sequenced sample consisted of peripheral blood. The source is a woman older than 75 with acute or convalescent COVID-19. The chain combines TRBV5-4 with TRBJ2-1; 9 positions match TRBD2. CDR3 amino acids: CASSLGSSGGLNEQFF. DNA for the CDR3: TGTGCCAGCAGCTTGGGTAGTAGCGGGGGTTTAAATGAGCAGTTCTTC.